Sequencing of this T cell receptor beta chain was carried out in a study of blood T cell repertoires in COVID-19. Study-level background: The cDNA or gDNA used as material had been derived from T cells, B-cell-depleted T cells, or PBMCs.

Libraries were prepared by immunoSEQ multiplex PCR; TCRdb keeps only in-frame clonotypes and omits some of them. Counted here are roughly 250,000 clones, around three quarters occurring once; the ten biggest clones make up 3.3%. V lost 2 bases and J lost 7; bases outside the gene matches: 6. The CDR3 has 15 amino acids. Germline V CDR1 and CDR2: MNHEY, SVGEGT. This TCR was recovered from an elderly woman with acute or convalescent COVID-19. The sample was peripheral blood. This chain connects TRBV6-2 or TRBV6-3 to TRBJ2-2; 8 bases fit TRBD1. Written as DNA, the CDR3 is TGTGCCAGCAGTTACCCCAGGGGGCAGGGCGGGGAGCTGTTTTTT. Protein: CASSYPRGQGGELFF.